These 10 T cell receptor beta chains came from one sample sequenced in a study of T cells in Graves' hyperthyroidism and ophthalmopathy. Amplification targeted TCR beta CDR3 regions from RNA transcripts. A first-round RT-PCR of the TCR CDR3 used the HTBI primer set. MiXCR, run by TCRdb on the multiplex PCR reads, gives a single entry per CDR3 protein. This table has 730,000 or so distinct CDR3 sequences, roughly a sixth appearing once. The sequencing input was blood. Receptors originate from a woman between 45 and 65 years old with Graves' hyperthyroidism that later progressed to Graves' ophthalmopathy.

This clonotype was seen only a few times. The chain employs TRBV5-1 and TRBJ2-3, with 8 bases aligning to TRBD2. Losses at the gene ends were 3 bases for V and 4 bases for J; bases not matched to a gene: 7. Germline CDR1 and CDR2: SGHRS and YFSETQ. The CDR3 sequence is 15 residues long. The CDR3 loop is CASSSGGGRADTQYF. As DNA, the CDR3 is TGCGCCAGCAGCTCCGGGGGGGGCCGGGCAGATACGCAGTATTTT. Using reference TRBV5-1 and TRBJ2-3 for the parts outside the CDR3, the full variable domain is KAGVTQTPRYLIKTRGQQVTLSCSPISGHRSVSWYQQTPGQGLQFLFEYFSETQRNKGNFPGRFSGRQFSNSRSEMNVSTLELGDSALYLCASSSGGGRADTQYFGPGTRLTVL.

V and J are TRBV6-1 and TRBJ2-2; 9 nucleotides align to TRBD1. Germline loops: CDR1 MNHNS, CDR2 SASEGT. The CDR3 runs 16 residues. J lost 2 bases, V lost 5 bases, and 6 bases had no gene match. For the CDR3, the DNA is TGTGCCAGCAGTTCCGCGGACAGGGGAAACACCGGGGAGCTGTTTTTT. Translated, it gives CASSSADRGNTGELFF.

This clonotype was observed a handful of times. This rearrangement joins TRBV5-1 to TRBJ1-1, with a tentative D call TRBD1 (5 bases). The V gene lost 3 bases and the J gene lost 5 bases, with 11 bases spanning the gap. Germline V gives CDR1 SGHRS, CDR2 YFSETQ. This CDR3 region has 13 residues. As DNA, the CDR3 is TGCGCCAGCAGCTGGAAGGACACGACTGAAGCTTTCTTT. The encoded protein is CASSWKDTTEAFF.

This clonotype has more than one count but fewer than ten. This CDR3 is CASSVDRGGGGTDTQYF. In nucleotides, the CDR3 is TGTGCCAGCAGCGTAGATAGAGGGGGCGGCGGCACAGATACGCAGTATTTT. The J gene is TRBJ2-3, the V gene TRBV9, with 7 positions matching TRBD1. V shed 0 bases, J shed 1 base, and the junction held 8 bases outside the gene matches. The CDR3 extends over 17 amino acids. The V gene's germline CDR1 is SGDLS and CDR2 YYNGEE.

The chain combines TRBV12-3 or TRBV12-4 with TRBJ2-2; TRBD2 matches 8 bases. The CDR3 has 14 amino acids. J was trimmed by 6 bases and V by 3 bases; bases with no gene match: 3. The CDR3 protein is CASSLTRGAGELFF. The CDR3 DNA sequence: TGTGCCAGCAGTTTGACGCGGGGGGCCGGGGAGCTGTTTTTT.

Remarks on this clonotype: This sequence may be a read error, since a much larger clone differs from it by one base. V usage is TRBV20-1 and J usage is TRBJ2-3; 7 nucleotides line up with TRBD1. From germline, CDR1 is DFQATT and CDR2 SNEGSKA (reference sequence). The CDR3 length is 13 residues. The CDR3 nucleotides are TGCTGTGCTAGGGACAGTCCACCAGATACGCAGTATTTT. Residues: CCARDSPPDTQYF.

This clonotype was detected many times. V usage is TRBV7-9 and J usage is TRBJ2-1; unclear D gene. The CDR3 is made up of 14 amino acids. The ends were cut back, 1 base at V and 4 bases at J, with 8 bases in the middle. CDR1 is SEHNR and CDR2 is FQNEAQ in the germline V gene (reference sequence). The CDR3 DNA reads TGTGCCAGCAGCTTAGTAGCATTTTACAATGAGCAGTTCTTC. Its translation is CASSLVAFYNEQFF.

V and J are TRBV6-2 or TRBV6-3 and TRBJ1-4, with TRBD1 as a possible D gene (6 bases). The V gene lost 4 bases and the J gene lost 7 bases, with 16 bases spanning the gap. This CDR3 has 15 amino acids. Looked up from germline, CDR1 is MNHEY and CDR2 is SVGEGT. The CDR3 reads CASSSGYETGEKLFF. The CDR3 DNA sequence: TGTGCCAGCAGTTCGGGTTACGAGACAGGTGAAAAACTGTTTTTT.

The table lists this clonotype with a few counts. Here the CDR3 DNA reads TGTGCCAGCAGCCACACCGGGACACGCGGCTACACCTTC. Translation: CASSHTGTRGYTF. The chain joins TRBV5-4 to TRBJ1-2, with D possibly matching TRBD1 (6 bases). V lost 4 bases, J lost 8 bases, and 15 bases lay in between. The CDR3 has 13 amino acids. Germline CDR1 reads SGHNT; CDR2 reads YYREEE (reference sequence).

This clonotype was observed a handful of times. This chain connects TRBV20-1 to TRBJ1-1; maybe TRBD1 (5 bases). Germline CDR1 and CDR2: DFQATT and SNEGSKA (reference sequence). Trimming shortened V by 8 bases and J by 4 bases, and 17 bases separated the two germline ends. The CDR3 is 13 residues long. CDR3 sequence reads: CSSPKAGTTEAFF. The CDR3, as DNA: TGCAGTTCACCTAAGGCAGGGACCACTGAAGCTTTCTTT.